Below, 25 T cell receptor beta chains from the same sample are listed, as sequenced in a study of regulatory T cells in long-lasting Graves disease. Time point in this sample: newly diagnosed GD, antithyroid drugs for less than 3 months. With RNA extracted from PBMCs as input, the TCR library was made. Arm-PCR of CDR3 regions with iRepertoire HTBI primers generated TCR beta libraries. TCRdb recomputed calls from the multiplex PCR reads with MiXCR, one row per CDR3 protein. Of approximately 360,000 distinct CDR3 sequences in the sample, 10% to 15% were seen once. These data are also associated with another study on T cells in Graves' hyperthyroidism and ophthalmopathy.

Source: peripheral blood mononuclear cells (PBMCs), taken at new diagnosis, from a patient treated with antithyroid drugs. The receptors here all came from a woman aged 18 to 35 with Graves disease.

The chain links TRBV2 to TRBJ1-4; no reliable D call. V was trimmed by 8 bases and J by 0 bases, leaving 13 bases between them. In germline, CDR1 is SNHLY, CDR2 FYNNEI. The CDR3 consists of 15 residues. For the CDR3, the DNA is TGTGCCAGCCGTCCCGTCGGGGCAACTAATGAAAAACTGTTTTTT. This codes for CASRPVGATNEKLFF.

There are many counts of this clonotype. The chain employs TRBV30 and TRBJ2-1; D may be TRBD1 or TRBD2 (5 bases each). The ends were cut back, 2 bases at V and 10 bases at J, with 12 bases in the middle. The CDR3 loop spans 12 amino acids. Germline loops: CDR1 GTSNPN, CDR2 SVGIG (reference sequence). The CDR3 here is CAWSTGGWEQFF. Here the CDR3 DNA reads TGTGCCTGGAGTACTGGGGGTTGGGAGCAGTTCTTC.

This clonotype has ten or more counts. V is TRBV7-8 and J is TRBJ1-1; D ambiguous. Germline CDR1 reads SGHVS; CDR2 reads FQNEAQ. Trimming removed 5 bases at V and 4 bases at J, with 14 bases between. The CDR3 runs 14 residues. The CDR3: CASSHRVYLTEAFF. CDR3 coding DNA: TGTGCCAGCAGCCATAGGGTGTACCTCACTGAAGCTTTCTTT.

This clonotype was found many times. The rearrangement links TRBV18 to TRBJ2-5; possibly TRBD1 for D (5 bases). Germline-derived CDR1 and CDR2 are KGHSH and LQKENI. The V end was cut by 2 bases, the J end by 7 bases, with 8 bases between. The CDR3 spans 12 residues. CDR3 sequence reads: CASSPIDRTQYF. The CDR3 DNA is TGTGCCAGCTCACCAATCGACAGGACCCAGTACTTC.

Ten or more counts support this clonotype. The rearrangement links TRBV7-9 to TRBJ2-2, with 7 bases that match TRBD1. Trimming at V came to 5 bases and at J to 1 base, leaving 4 bases not matched to a gene. The CDR3 is 15 amino acids. Germline V CDR1 and CDR2: SEHNR, FQNEAQ (reference sequence). The CDR3 here is CASSPDRENTGELFF. CDR3 DNA: TGTGCCAGCAGCCCCGACAGGGAGAACACCGGGGAGCTGTTTTTT.

A few counts support this clonotype. The chain couples TRBV6-1 to TRBJ1-5; 10 nucleotides agree with TRBD1. This CDR3 is built from 16 residues. Per germline, CDR1 MNHNS and CDR2 SASEGT. Germline trimming cut 5 bases from V and 6 bases from J; bases unmatched to any gene: 10. The CDR3 DNA follows: TGTGCCAGCAGTCACCGGGACAGGGGACGGGGTCAGCCCCAGCATTTT. Protein: CASSHRDRGRGQPQHF.

J is TRBJ1-1 and V is TRBV12-3 or TRBV12-4, with 10 nucleotides matching TRBD1. The trim removed 6 bases at V and 7 bases at J, leaving 17 bases unmatched. The CDR3 spans 17 residues. CDR3 loop: CASSPFAPTGGKGEAFF. The DNA for the CDR3 is TGTGCCAGCAGCCCCTTTGCACCGACAGGGGGCAAGGGTGAAGCTTTCTTT.

This clonotype was recorded at least ten times. V gene TRBV7-9 combines with J gene TRBJ1-1; 7 bases are a match to TRBD1. J gave up 4 bases and V 1 base, and 6 bases lay outside the gene matches. The CDR3 runs to 15 residues. CDR1 is SEHNR and CDR2 is FQNEAQ in the germline V gene (reference sequence). The CDR3 here is CASSLGSGGPTEAFF. CDR3 bases: TGTGCCAGCAGCTTAGGCTCAGGGGGGCCCACTGAAGCTTTCTTT.

The J gene is TRBJ1-2, the V gene TRBV10-3; 10 bases map to TRBD1. V lost 8 bases and J lost 4; bases outside the gene matches: 10. The CDR3 has 15 amino acids. Germline V lookup: CDR1 ENHRY, CDR2 SYGVKD. CDR3 residues: CAIRGSGQGPYGYTF. The CDR3 bases are TGTGCCATCCGGGGTTCGGGACAGGGGCCCTATGGCTACACCTTC.

There are many counts of this clonotype. The DNA of the CDR3 is TGCAGTGCTAGTATTGGCGGCTCGGGTCAGCCCCAGCATTTT. Its translation is CSASIGGSGQPQHF. This chain uses TRBV20-1 with TRBJ1-5; D is undetermined. The CDR3 extends over 14 amino acids. The V end lost 3 bases, the J end lost 6 bases, and 15 bases lay between the germline ends. Per germline, CDR1 DFQATT and CDR2 SNEGSKA (reference sequence).

V gene TRBV6-5 combines with J gene TRBJ1-5; no firm D call. This CDR3 contains 16 residues. Trimming left V 3 bases short and J 3 bases short, with 15 bases between. Germline CDR1 is MNHEY and CDR2 is SVGAGI. The CDR3 here is CASSYNVGWDNQPQHF. The CDR3 DNA follows: TGTGCCAGCAGTTATAACGTAGGGTGGGACAATCAGCCCCAGCATTTT.

The chain joins TRBV7-9 to TRBJ1-2; a weak D match, TRBD1 (5 bases). The CDR3 spans 12 residues. Trimming shortened V by 5 bases and J by 6 bases, and 10 bases separated the two germline ends. The germline V gene encodes CDR1 SEHNR and CDR2 FQNEAQ (reference sequence). The CDR3 protein is CASSLGVHGYTF. CDR3 coding DNA: TGTGCCAGCAGCCTAGGGGTTCATGGCTACACCTTC.

This clonotype has a count of ten or more. The V and J genes are TRBV20-1 and TRBJ2-2; a weak D match, TRBD2 (6 bases). Germline V gene lookup returns CDR1 DFQATT and CDR2 SNEGSKA (reference sequence). The CDR3 is made up of 15 amino acids. Between the trimmed V and J ends, which lost 1 base and 1 base, there was a span of 10 bases. This CDR3 reads CSARVGGRNTGELFF. CDR3 DNA sequence: TGCAGTGCTAGAGTTGGGGGGAGGAACACCGGGGAGCTGTTTTTT.

The CDR3 sequence is CASTLLAGVETQYF. The CDR3 coding sequence is TGTGCCAGCACCCTTCTAGCGGGAGTGGAGACCCAGTACTTC. The chain joins TRBV12-3 or TRBV12-4 to TRBJ2-5; TRBD2 matches 10 bases. This CDR3 region has 14 residues. J was trimmed by 5 bases and V by 7 bases; bases with no gene match: 7.

This clonotype was counted at least ten times. CDR3 amino acids: CASSETGLAKNIQYF. Written as DNA, the CDR3 is TGTGCCAGCAGTGAAACAGGTTTAGCCAAAAACATTCAGTACTTC. The chain is built from TRBV2 and TRBJ2-4; D is possibly TRBD1 (5 bases). The CDR3 loop spans 15 amino acids. V lost 2 bases to trimming and J lost 0 bases, with 8 bases between them. Germline values: CDR1 SNHLY, CDR2 FYNNEI. Based on the CDR3 plus reference TRBV2 and TRBJ2-4, the full variable domain is EPEVTQTPSHQVTQMGQEVILRCVPISNHLYFYWYRQILGQKVEFLVSFYNNEISEKSEIFDDQFSVERPDGSNFTLKIRSTKLEDSAMYFCASSETGLAKNIQYFGAGTRLSVL.

This clonotype occurred many times. The chain uses TRBV20-1 and TRBJ2-1, with D perhaps TRBD1 (6 bases). CDR3 length equals 15 residues. The germline V gene has CDR1 DFQATT and CDR2 SNEGSKA (reference sequence). V gave up 3 bases and J gave up 0 bases, with 12 bases separating them. The CDR3 nucleotides read TGCAGTGCTAGTCCGACAGGTATCTCCTACAATGAGCAGTTCTTC. Translation: CSASPTGISYNEQFF.

This clonotype was found many times. This chain links TRBV2 with TRBJ2-3; the match to TRBD1 covers 7 bases. V dropped 7 bases and J dropped 0; count of bases not matched to a gene: 10. The CDR3 length is 16 residues. CDR1 is SNHLY, CDR2 FYNNEI, per germline. The DNA for the CDR3 is TGTGCCAGCAACTTAAACAGGGGTTCTAGCACAGATACGCAGTATTTT. This translates into CASNLNRGSSTDTQYF.

There are a few counts of this clonotype. This chain links TRBV6-1 with TRBJ1-2; 8 bases line up with TRBD1. CDR3 size: 16 residues. Per germline, CDR1 MNHNS and CDR2 SASEGT. J was trimmed by 0 bases and V by 3 bases; bases with no gene match: 6. CDR3 in DNA: TGTGCCAGCAGTGATCGGGACAGGACGACTAACTATGGCTACACCTTC. Translated, it gives CASSDRDRTTNYGYTF.

This clonotype has at least ten counts. This chain links TRBV5-4 with TRBJ2-5; 10 bases are a match to TRBD2. V was clipped by 4 bases and J by 5 bases; unmatched bases: 2. The CDR3 covers 13 residues. Germline CDR1 is SGHNT and CDR2 is YYREEE (reference sequence). The CDR3 protein is CASSKRGGETQYF. The CDR3 bases are TGTGCCAGCAGCAAGCGGGGGGGGGAGACCCAGTACTTC.

This clonotype was detected many times. The chain couples TRBV6-2 or TRBV6-3 to TRBJ2-7; 7 bases align to TRBD1. Germline CDR1 reads MNHEY; CDR2 reads SVGEGT. CDR3 length: 14 amino acids. J gave up 3 bases and V 7 bases, and 9 bases lay outside the gene matches. The chain's CDR3 is CASKWDSGYYEQYV. The DNA for the CDR3 is TGTGCCAGCAAATGGGACAGCGGCTACTACGAGCAGTACGTC.

The chain recombines TRBV20-1 with TRBJ2-4; no clear D gene. CDR3 length: 15 amino acids. Germline loops: CDR1 DFQATT, CDR2 SNEGSKA (reference sequence). The germline V and J ends were trimmed by 6 bases and 3 bases, with 18 bases remaining between them. CDR3 sequence: CSAEVVYGFKNIQYF. The CDR3 nucleotides are TGCAGTGCGGAAGTAGTGTATGGGTTCAAAAACATTCAGTACTTC.

This clonotype was detected many times. The chain carries TRBV24-1 and TRBJ2-1, with 11 bases lining up with TRBD2. This CDR3 has 17 amino acids. Germline CDR1 KGHDR, CDR2 SFDVKD. Trimming cost V 0 bases and J 3 bases; bases outside gene matches: 3. CDR3 sequence: CATSDLGTSGSYNEQFF. In nucleotides, the CDR3 is TGTGCCACCAGTGATTTGGGGACTAGCGGCAGCTACAATGAGCAGTTCTTC.

This clonotype was counted a few times. An end of the junction differs from the germline gene, which may be a read error. The chain is built from TRBV29-1 and TRBJ1-1; perhaps TRBD1 as D (5 bases). There are 13 residues in the CDR3. Germline V lookup: CDR1 SQVTM, CDR2 ANQGSEA. The CDR3 DNA reads as TGCAGCGTTGTGAGACAGAGGAACACTGAAGCTTCCTTT. Its translation is CSVVRQRNTEASF.

This clonotype was seen repeatedly, ten times or more. The gene calls are TRBV19 and TRBJ1-1; D is perhaps TRBD1 (5 bases). The CDR3 contains 14 residues. CDR1 and CDR2 (germline): LNHDA, SQIVND (reference sequence). V was cut by 3 bases and J by 2 bases, with 10 bases left in between. The DNA of the CDR3 is TGTGCCAGTAGTATCTTGGGGCGAAACACTGAAGCTTTCTTT. As protein: CASSILGRNTEAFF. The variable domain in full, completed from reference TRBV19 and TRBJ1-1, reads DGGITQSPKYLFRKEGQNVTLSCEQNLNHDAMYWYRQDPGQGLRLIYYSQIVNDFQKGDIAEGYSVSREKKESFPLTVTSAQKNPTAFYLCASSILGRNTEAFFGQGTRLTVV.

The rearrangement joins TRBV12-3 or TRBV12-4 to TRBJ1-1; D is uncertain. The CDR3 has 13 amino acids. Trimming pared 11 bases from V and 4 bases from J, leaving 17 bases between. CDR3 DNA sequence: TGTGCCTGCACTAGGCGGGAGGGCACTGAAGCTTTCTTT. Translation: CACTRREGTEAFF.